Below are 9 T cell receptor beta chains sequenced from a single sample in a study of blood T cell repertoires in COVID-19. Using immunoSEQ multiplex PCR, the repertoire was profiled, and TCRdb retains in-frame clones only, with some absent. The sample consists of roughly 150,000 clones, more than 90% of them appearing once. Sequenced material: peripheral blood. Receptors were obtained from a man aged 60-69 years with active or convalescent COVID-19.

The chain recombines TRBV10-1 with TRBJ1-2; D is unresolved. The V end was cut by 0 bases, the J end by 2 bases, with 7 bases between. Germline V lookup: CDR1 WNHNN, CDR2 SYGVQD (reference sequence). The CDR3 is 14 residues long. The CDR3 region is CASSESRQNYGYTF. In nucleotides, the CDR3 is TGCGCCAGCAGTGAGTCGCGGCAGAACTATGGCTACACCTTC.

The chain is built from TRBV19 and TRBJ1-2, with TRBD1 as a possible D gene (5 bases). The CDR3 runs to 13 residues. Germline V CDR1 and CDR2: LNHDA, SQIVND (reference sequence). V shed 7 bases and J shed 4 bases, with 13 bases lying between them. In DNA form, the CDR3 reads TGTGCCAGTATTAAAGGGGAGGGCTATGGCTACACCTTC. This encodes CASIKGEGYGYTF. Together with reference TRBV19 and TRBJ1-2, the CDR3 gives the full variable domain: DGGITQSPKYLFRKEGQNVTLSCEQNLNHDAMYWYRQDPGQGLRLIYYSQIVNDFQKGDIAEGYSVSREKKESFPLTVTSAQKNPTAFYLCASIKGEGYGYTFGSGTRLTVV.

CDR3 coding DNA: TGCGCCAGCAGCTTGGGTGAGGGTGGAACCTATGGCTACACCTTC. This gives the protein CASSLGEGGTYGYTF. V is TRBV5-1 and J is TRBJ1-2, with D uncertain. Trimming removed 0 bases at V and 4 bases at J, with 13 bases between. This CDR3 region has 15 residues. CDR1 SGHRS and CDR2 YFSETQ come from the germline V gene.

This rearrangement joins TRBV3-1 (or the pseudogene TRBV3-2) to TRBJ2-2, with 16 bases matching TRBD2. Germline lookup yields CDR1 LGHDT and CDR2 YNNKEL (reference sequence). The V gene end was trimmed by 5 bases and the J gene end by 7 bases; junction bases not matched to a gene: 7. This CDR3 has 17 amino acids. The CDR3 DNA follows: TGTGCCAGCAGCAGAACCGGGACTAGCGGGAGGGGCGGGGAGCTGTTTTTT. Protein product: CASSRTGTSGRGGELFF.

There are a few counts of this clone. The chain links TRBV27 to TRBJ2-1, with 7 bases that match TRBD1. J was trimmed by 0 bases and V by 3 bases; bases with no gene match: 2. Germline CDR1 MNHEY, CDR2 SMNVEV (reference sequence). The CDR3 is made up of 15 amino acids. The CDR3 sequence: CASSLDRSSYNEQFF. DNA of the CDR3: TGTGCCAGCAGTTTGGACAGGAGCTCCTACAATGAGCAGTTCTTC.

The V gene is TRBV7-8, the J gene TRBJ1-5, with D possibly being TRBD1 (6 bases). The germline V gene has CDR1 SGHVS and CDR2 FQNEAQ. CDR3 size: 15 residues. Trimming removed 5 bases at V and 0 bases at J, with 11 bases between. CDR3 amino acids: CASSPRDNSNQPQHF. The CDR3 DNA is TGTGCCAGCAGCCCCCGGGACAATAGCAATCAGCCCCAGCATTTT. Supplemented by reference TRBV7-8 and TRBJ1-5, the full variable domain reads GAGVSQSPRYKVAKRGQDVALRCDPISGHVSLFWYQQALGQGPEFLTYFQNEAQLDKSGLPSDRFFAERPEGSVSTLKIQRTQQEDSAVYLCASSPRDNSNQPQHFGDGTRLSIL.

CDR3 amino acids: CSVSPGHLLGGYTF. The DNA for the CDR3 is TGCAGCGTTAGCCCCGGACATTTGCTGGGTGGCTACACCTTC. The chain combines TRBV29-1 with TRBJ1-2; maybe TRBD1 (5 bases). V dropped 5 bases and J dropped 7 bases, with 20 bases sitting between them. The CDR3 is 14 residues long. Germline V CDR1 and CDR2: SQVTM, ANQGSEA. Drawing the rest from reference TRBV29-1 and TRBJ1-2, the complete variable domain is SAVISQKPSRDICQRGTSLTIQCQVDSQVTMMFWYRQQPGQSLTLIATANQGSEATYESGFVIDKFPISRPNLTFSTLTVSNMSPEDSSIYLCSVSPGHLLGGYTFGSGTRLTVV.

J is TRBJ2-1 and V is TRBV27; 9 bases are a match to TRBD2. Germline CDR1 MNHEY, CDR2 SMNVEV (reference sequence). This CDR3 comprises 17 residues. V was clipped by 7 bases and J by 2 bases; unmatched bases: 12. The CDR3 loop is CASTSQLGGRAYNEQFF. The CDR3 DNA reads TGTGCCAGCACTTCACAACTCGGCGGGAGGGCCTACAATGAGCAGTTCTTC.

V gene TRBV10-1 combines with J gene TRBJ1-1; the match to TRBD1 covers 9 bases. V was pared by 2 bases and J by 6 bases, with 4 bases of the junction left unmatched. This CDR3 spans 14 amino acids. CDR1 WNHNN and CDR2 SYGVQD come from the germline V gene (reference sequence). CDR3 nucleotide sequence: TGCGCCAGCAGTGAGGGGGACAGGGCCCCTGAAGCTTTCTTT. Translation gives CASSEGDRAPEAFF.